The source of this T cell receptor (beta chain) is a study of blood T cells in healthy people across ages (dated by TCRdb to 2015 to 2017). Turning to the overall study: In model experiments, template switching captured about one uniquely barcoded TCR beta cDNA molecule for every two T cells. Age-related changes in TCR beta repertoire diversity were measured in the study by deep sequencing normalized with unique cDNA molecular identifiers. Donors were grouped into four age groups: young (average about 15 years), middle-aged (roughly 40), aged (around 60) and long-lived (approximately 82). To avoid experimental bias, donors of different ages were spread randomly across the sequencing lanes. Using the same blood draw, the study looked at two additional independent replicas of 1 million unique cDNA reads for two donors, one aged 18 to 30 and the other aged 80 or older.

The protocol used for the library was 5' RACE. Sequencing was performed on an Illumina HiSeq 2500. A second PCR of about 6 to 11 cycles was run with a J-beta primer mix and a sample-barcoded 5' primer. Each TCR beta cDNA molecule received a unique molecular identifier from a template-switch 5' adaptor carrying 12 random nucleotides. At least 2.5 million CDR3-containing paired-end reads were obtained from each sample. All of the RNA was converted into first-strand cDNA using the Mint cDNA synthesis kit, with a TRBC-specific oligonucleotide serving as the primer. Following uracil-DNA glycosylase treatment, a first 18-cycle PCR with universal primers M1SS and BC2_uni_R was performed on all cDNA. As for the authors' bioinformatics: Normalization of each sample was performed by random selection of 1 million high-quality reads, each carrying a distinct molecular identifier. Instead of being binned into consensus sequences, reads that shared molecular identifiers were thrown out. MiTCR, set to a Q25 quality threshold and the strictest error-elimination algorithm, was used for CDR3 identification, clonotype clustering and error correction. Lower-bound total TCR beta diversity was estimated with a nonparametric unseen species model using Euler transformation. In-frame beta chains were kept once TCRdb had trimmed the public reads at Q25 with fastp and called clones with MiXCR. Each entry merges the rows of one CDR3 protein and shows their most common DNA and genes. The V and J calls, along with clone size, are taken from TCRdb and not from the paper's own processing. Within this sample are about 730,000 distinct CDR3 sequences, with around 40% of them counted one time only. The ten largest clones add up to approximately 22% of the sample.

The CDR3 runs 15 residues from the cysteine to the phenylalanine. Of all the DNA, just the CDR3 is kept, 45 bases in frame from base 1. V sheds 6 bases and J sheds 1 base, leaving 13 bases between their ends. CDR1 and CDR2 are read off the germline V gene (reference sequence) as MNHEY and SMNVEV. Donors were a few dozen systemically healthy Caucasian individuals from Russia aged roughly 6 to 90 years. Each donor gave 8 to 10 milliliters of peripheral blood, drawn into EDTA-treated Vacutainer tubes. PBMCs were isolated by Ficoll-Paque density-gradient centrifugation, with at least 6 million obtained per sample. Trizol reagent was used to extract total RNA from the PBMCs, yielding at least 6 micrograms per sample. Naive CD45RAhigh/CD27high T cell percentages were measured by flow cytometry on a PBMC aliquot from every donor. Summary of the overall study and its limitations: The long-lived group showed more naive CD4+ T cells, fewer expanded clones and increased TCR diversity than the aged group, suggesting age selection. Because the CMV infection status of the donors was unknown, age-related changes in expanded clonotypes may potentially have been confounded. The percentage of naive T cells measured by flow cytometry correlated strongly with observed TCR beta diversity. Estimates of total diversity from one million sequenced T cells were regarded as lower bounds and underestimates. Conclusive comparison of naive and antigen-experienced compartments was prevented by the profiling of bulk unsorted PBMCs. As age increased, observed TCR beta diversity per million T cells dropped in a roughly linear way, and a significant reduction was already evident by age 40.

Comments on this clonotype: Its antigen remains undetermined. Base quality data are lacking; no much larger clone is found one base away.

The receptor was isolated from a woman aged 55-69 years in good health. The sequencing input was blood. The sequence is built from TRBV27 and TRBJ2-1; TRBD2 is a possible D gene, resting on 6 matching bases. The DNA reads TGTGCCAGCAGGTCCCGGGACTCGTCCTACAATGAGCAGTTCTTC. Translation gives CASRSRDSSYNEQFF.